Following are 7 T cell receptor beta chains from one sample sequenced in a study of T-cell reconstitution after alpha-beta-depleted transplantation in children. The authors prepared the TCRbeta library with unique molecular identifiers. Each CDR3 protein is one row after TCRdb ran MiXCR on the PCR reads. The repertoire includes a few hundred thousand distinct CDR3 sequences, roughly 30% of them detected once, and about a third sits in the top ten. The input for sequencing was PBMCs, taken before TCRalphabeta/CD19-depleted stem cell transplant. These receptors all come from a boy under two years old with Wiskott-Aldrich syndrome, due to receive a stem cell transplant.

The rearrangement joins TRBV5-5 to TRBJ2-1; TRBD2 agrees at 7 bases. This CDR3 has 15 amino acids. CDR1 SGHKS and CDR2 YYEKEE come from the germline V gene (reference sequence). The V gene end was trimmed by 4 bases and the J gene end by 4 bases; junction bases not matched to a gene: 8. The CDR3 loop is CASSLGLEAYNEQFF. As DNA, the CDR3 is TGTGCCAGCAGCCTAGGACTAGAGGCATACAATGAGCAGTTCTTC.

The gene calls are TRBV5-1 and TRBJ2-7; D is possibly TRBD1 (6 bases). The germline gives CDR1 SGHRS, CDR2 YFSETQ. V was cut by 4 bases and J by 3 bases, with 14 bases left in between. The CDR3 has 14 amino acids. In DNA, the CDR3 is TGCGCCAGCAGCGTGGGACACGGAATCTACGAGCAGTACTTC. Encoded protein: CASSVGHGIYEQYF.

CDR3 sequence reads: CASTKGLAGTTDTQYF. CDR3 in DNA: TGCGCCAGCACCAAAGGACTAGCGGGAACCACAGATACGCAGTATTTT. The chain joins TRBV5-1 to TRBJ2-3; 12 bases map to TRBD2. The junction had 7 bases not matched to a gene; V was cut back by 6 bases and J by 2 bases. The CDR3 contains 16 residues. Germline CDR1 is SGHRS and CDR2 is YFSETQ.

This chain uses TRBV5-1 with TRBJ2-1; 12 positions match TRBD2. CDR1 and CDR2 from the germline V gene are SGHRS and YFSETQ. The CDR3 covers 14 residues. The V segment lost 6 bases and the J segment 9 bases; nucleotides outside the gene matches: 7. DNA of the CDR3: TGCGCCAGCACGGTGACTAGCGGGAGTAGTGAGCAGTTCTTC. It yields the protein CASTVTSGSSEQFF.

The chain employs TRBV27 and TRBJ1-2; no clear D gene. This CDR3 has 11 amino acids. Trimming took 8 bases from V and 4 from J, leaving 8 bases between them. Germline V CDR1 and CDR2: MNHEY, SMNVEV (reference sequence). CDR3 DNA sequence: TGTGCCAGCGGGATGGGCTATGGCTACACCTTC. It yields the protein CASGMGYGYTF.

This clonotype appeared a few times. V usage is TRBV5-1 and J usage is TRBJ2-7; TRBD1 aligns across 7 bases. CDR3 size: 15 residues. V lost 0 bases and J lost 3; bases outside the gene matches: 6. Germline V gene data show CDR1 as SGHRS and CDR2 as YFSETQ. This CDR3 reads CASSLAPGQSYEQYF. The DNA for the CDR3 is TGCGCCAGCAGCTTGGCCCCGGGACAGAGCTACGAGCAGTACTTC. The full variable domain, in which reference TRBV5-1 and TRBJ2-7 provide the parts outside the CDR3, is KAGVTQTPRYLIKTRGQQVTLSCSPISGHRSVSWYQQTPGQGLQFLFEYFSETQRNKGNFPGRFSGRQFSNSRSEMNVSTLELGDSALYLCASSLAPGQSYEQYFGPGTRLTVT.

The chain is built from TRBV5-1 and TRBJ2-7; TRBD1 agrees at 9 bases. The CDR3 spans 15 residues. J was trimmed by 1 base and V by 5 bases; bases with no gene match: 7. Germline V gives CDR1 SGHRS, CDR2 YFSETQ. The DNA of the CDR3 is TGCGCCAGCAGGAACGGGACAGGGCCGTCCTACGAGCAGTACTTC. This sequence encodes CASRNGTGPSYEQYF.